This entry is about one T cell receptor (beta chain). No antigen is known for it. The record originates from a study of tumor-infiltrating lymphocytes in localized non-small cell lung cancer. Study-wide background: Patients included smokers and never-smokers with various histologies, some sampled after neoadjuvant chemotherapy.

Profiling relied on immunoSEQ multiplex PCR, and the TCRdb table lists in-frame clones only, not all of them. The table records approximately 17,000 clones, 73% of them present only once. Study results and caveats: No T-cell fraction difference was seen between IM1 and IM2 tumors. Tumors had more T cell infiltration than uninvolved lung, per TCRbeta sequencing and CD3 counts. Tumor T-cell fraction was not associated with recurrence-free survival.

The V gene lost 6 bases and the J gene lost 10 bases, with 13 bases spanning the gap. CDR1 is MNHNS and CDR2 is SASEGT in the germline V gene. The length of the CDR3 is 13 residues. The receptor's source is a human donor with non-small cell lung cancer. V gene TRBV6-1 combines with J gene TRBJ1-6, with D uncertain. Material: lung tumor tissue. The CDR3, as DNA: TGTGCCAGCAGGGAGATACTGGCGTCACCCCTCCACTTT. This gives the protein CASREILASPLHF.